One and the same sample provided the 30 T cell receptor beta chains below, sequenced in a study of T cell changes during pregnancy in multiple sclerosis. Using immunoSEQ multiplex PCR, the repertoire was profiled, and TCRdb retains in-frame clones only, with some absent. The sample records just over 65,000 clones, under 95% being singletons. This specimen consisted of peripheral blood, obtained in the second trimester of pregnancy. Source of these receptors: a female donor with multiple sclerosis, enrolled in a pregnancy study.

The chain employs TRBV7-6 and TRBJ1-3; D uncertain. Germline V gene data show CDR1 as SGHVS and CDR2 as FNYEAQ. The CDR3 is 17 amino acids. Trimming left V 1 base short and J 0 bases short, with 13 bases between. CDR3 in DNA: TGTGCCAGCAGCTTAGGCCCGCCAGGCCTCTCTGGAAACACCATATATTTT. Its translation: CASSLGPPGLSGNTIYF.

This chain joins TRBV27 and TRBJ1-3, with D uncertain. V lost 8 bases, J lost 1 base, and 9 bases lay in between. Looked up from germline, CDR1 is MNHEY and CDR2 is SMNVEV (reference sequence). The CDR3 length is 13 residues. CDR3 sequence (DNA): TGTGCCAGCGTCCCAGATTCTGGAAACACCATATATTTT. This sequence encodes CASVPDSGNTIYF.

This clone was found once. One end of the junction varies from germline; a read error may be responsible. The chain is built from TRBV7-7 and TRBJ1-3; 8 bases are a match to TRBD1. The CDR3 is 15 residues long. Germline CDR1 SSHAT, CDR2 FNYEAQ (reference sequence). The CDR3 here is CASSLARTGGNTIYF. The CDR3 region has the DNA TGTGCTAGCAGCTTAGCCAGGACAGGGGGAAACACCATATATTTT.

The CDR3 reads CASSPSGYGYTF. The CDR3 DNA follows: TGTGCCAGCTCACCAAGCGGCTATGGCTACACCTTC. V is TRBV18 and J is TRBJ1-2; D not resolved. The length of the CDR3 is 12 residues. Trimming shortened V by 2 bases and J by 4 bases, and 5 bases separated the two germline ends. Germline CDR1 and CDR2: KGHSH and LQKENI.

This rearrangement joins TRBV5-5 to TRBJ1-5; TRBD1 might be the D (6 bases). The CDR3 has 16 amino acids. Germline assignment: CDR1 SGHKS and CDR2 YYEKEE (reference sequence). The V and J ends lost 0 bases and 9 bases respectively, with 19 bases between them. This CDR3 is CASSLGGQFVRGPQHF. CDR3 sequence (DNA): TGTGCCAGCAGCTTGGGCGGACAGTTCGTGAGGGGGCCCCAGCATTTT. Full variable domain (rest looked up from reference TRBV5-5 and TRBJ1-5): DAGVTQSPTHLIKTRGQQVTLRCSPISGHKSVSWYQQVLGQGPQFIFQYYEKEERGRGNFPDRFSARQFPNYSSELNVNALLLGDSALYLCASSLGGQFVRGPQHFGDGTRLSIL.

J is TRBJ2-7 and V is TRBV5-5, with 7 nucleotides matching TRBD2. V lost 2 bases to trimming and J lost 1 base; unmatched junction nucleotides: 6. This CDR3 contains 15 residues. Germline CDR1 is SGHKS and CDR2 is YYEKEE (reference sequence). The CDR3 DNA reads TGTGCCAGCAGCTTCTCTCCCGGGGGGTCCTACGAGCAGTACTTC. Translated: CASSFSPGGSYEQYF.

The chain uses TRBV5-6 and TRBJ1-2; TRBD1 matches 11 bases. Trimming at V came to 2 bases and at J to 6 bases, leaving 3 bases not matched to a gene. There are 14 residues in the CDR3. CDR1 and CDR2 (germline): SGHDT, YYEEEE. CDR3: CASSFRDRGNGYTF. The DNA for the CDR3 is TGTGCCAGCAGCTTCCGGGACAGGGGGAATGGCTACACCTTC.

This chain joins TRBV4-3 and TRBJ2-3, with 14 bases that match TRBD2. The germline V gene encodes CDR1 LGHNA and CDR2 YSLEER. CDR3 length equals 18 residues. J was trimmed by 4 bases and V by 4 bases; bases with no gene match: 10. The chain's CDR3 is CASSPSTSGGGWADTQYF. The CDR3 DNA reads as TGCGCCAGCAGCCCCTCGACTAGCGGGGGGGGGTGGGCAGATACGCAGTATTTT.

The J gene is TRBJ1-2, the V gene TRBV7-9; D possibly corresponds to TRBD1 (6 bases). V lost 5 bases and J lost 4, with 14 bases in between. This CDR3 contains 14 residues. The V gene's germline CDR1 is SEHNR and CDR2 FQNEAQ (reference sequence). For the CDR3, the DNA is TGTGCCAGCAGCGAAGGACAGTCCCTCTATGGCTACACCTTC. Translating it yields CASSEGQSLYGYTF.

This chain connects TRBV5-4 to TRBJ2-1, with TRBD2 identical over 13 bases. Germline loops: CDR1 SGHNT, CDR2 YYREEE (reference sequence). This CDR3 region has 13 residues. With V trimmed by 7 bases and J by 6 bases, 1 base remained unmatched. The CDR3 sequence is CASGLAGANEQFF. CDR3 in DNA: TGTGCCAGCGGACTAGCGGGAGCCAATGAGCAGTTCTTC. Full variable domain (remainder filled in from reference TRBV5-4 and TRBJ2-1): ETGVTQSPTHLIKTRGQQVTLRCSSQSGHNTVSWYQQALGQGPQFIFQYYREEENGRGNFPPRFSGLQFPNYSSELNVNALELDDSALYLCASGLAGANEQFFGPGTRLTVL.

There are a few counts of this clone. J is TRBJ2-7 and V is TRBV6-1; TRBD2 agrees at 9 bases. V shed 5 bases and J 2 bases; nucleotides not matched to a gene: 7. The CDR3 sequence is 15 residues long. CDR1 and CDR2 from the germline V gene are MNHNS and SASEGT. The CDR3 here is CASSTSTSGTYEQYF. Here the CDR3 DNA reads TGTGCCAGCAGTACCTCGACTAGCGGCACCTACGAGCAGTACTTC.

The CDR3 loop is CASSLGRGGGIYNEQFF. The CDR3 DNA sequence: TGTGCCAGCAGCTTAGGAAGGGGCGGGGGCATCTACAATGAGCAGTTCTTC. The rearrangement joins TRBV7-2 to TRBJ2-1, with a weak D call TRBD2 (7 bases). Germline V gene sequence: CDR1 SGHTA, CDR2 FQGNSA. Trimming cost V 1 base and J 3 bases, with 16 bases left between them. CDR3 length: 17 residues.

The chain has TRBV9 and TRBJ2-5; 12 bases are shared with TRBD2. The germline V gene encodes CDR1 SGDLS and CDR2 YYNGEE. Trimming cost V 4 bases and J 2 bases; bases outside gene matches: 21. This CDR3 comprises 21 residues. The CDR3 sequence is CASSSRPPSSSGGAKQETQYF. Written as DNA, the CDR3 is TGTGCCAGCAGCTCCAGACCCCCTTCCTCTAGCGGGGGGGCCAAGCAAGAGACCCAGTACTTC.

The chain uses TRBV6-5 and TRBJ1-1; no definite D call. CDR3 length: 15 residues. Germline lookup yields CDR1 MNHEY and CDR2 SVGAGI. V was pared by 0 bases and J by 0 bases, with 8 bases between. The CDR3 DNA reads TGTGCCAGCAGTTACTCAGGCGGATTGAACACTGAAGCTTTCTTT. Translation: CASSYSGGLNTEAFF.

This chain joins TRBV19 and TRBJ2-3; 11 positions match TRBD2. Germline V gene lookup returns CDR1 LNHDA and CDR2 SQIVND (reference sequence). V lost 3 bases to trimming and J lost 2 bases; unmatched junction nucleotides: 4. The CDR3 totals 16 residues. CDR3 protein: CASSIGTSGLTDTQYF. In DNA form, the CDR3 reads TGTGCCAGTAGTATCGGGACTAGCGGTCTCACAGATACGCAGTATTTT.

V is TRBV7-2 and J is TRBJ2-3; 9 bases are a match to TRBD2. The CDR3 has 16 amino acids. V dropped 3 bases and J dropped 2; count of bases not matched to a gene: 6. The germline V gene has CDR1 SGHTA and CDR2 FQGNSA. CDR3 sequence reads: CASSFTSGPPTDTQYF. As DNA, the CDR3 is TGTGCCAGCAGCTTTACTAGCGGGCCACCCACAGATACGCAGTATTTT.

The J gene is TRBJ1-2, the V gene TRBV19; 9 nucleotides line up with TRBD1. CDR1 is LNHDA, CDR2 SQIVND, per germline (reference sequence). Trimming removed 7 bases from V and 8 bases from J; junction bases left unmatched: 5. This CDR3 is 12 amino acids long. The CDR3 DNA is TGTGCCAGTAACTCCGGGACAGGGGGCTACACCTTC. Translating gives CASNSGTGGYTF.

The J gene is TRBJ2-6, the V gene TRBV7-8, with D possibly being TRBD2 (7 bases). Germline CDR1 SGHVS, CDR2 FQNEAQ. Trimming removed 1 base from V and 0 bases from J, with 10 bases in between. The CDR3 consists of 17 residues. The CDR3 region has the DNA TGTGCCAGCAGCTTAGGCGGGGGCCCCTCTGGGGCCAACGTCCTGACTTTC. Translation: CASSLGGGPSGANVLTF. The entire variable domain, with the rest obtained from reference TRBV7-8 and TRBJ2-6, is as follows: GAGVSQSPRYKVAKRGQDVALRCDPISGHVSLFWYQQALGQGPEFLTYFQNEAQLDKSGLPSDRFFAERPEGSVSTLKIQRTQQEDSAVYLCASSLGGGPSGANVLTFGAGSRLTVL.

This clone was picked up a small number of times. The V and J genes are TRBV6-5 and TRBJ1-2, with D possibly being TRBD1 (6 bases). The germline gives CDR1 MNHEY, CDR2 SVGAGI. The CDR3 spans 14 residues. The V end was cut by 5 bases, the J end by 8 bases, with 18 bases between. This CDR3 is CASSLLQGSHGYTF. As DNA, the CDR3 is TGTGCCAGCAGTCTACTACAGGGATCGCACGGCTACACCTTC.

The V and J genes are TRBV13 and TRBJ1-1; 8 bases map to TRBD1. The CDR3 is 16 amino acids. Germline assignment: CDR1 PRHDT and CDR2 FYEKMQ (reference sequence). The V gene end was trimmed by 5 bases and the J gene end by 0 bases; junction bases not matched to a gene: 8. CDR3 DNA: TGTGCCAGCAGCGACCAGGGGGCCTTACTGAACACTGAAGCTTTCTTT. It codes for CASSDQGALLNTEAFF.

V and J are TRBV19 and TRBJ1-5, with 8 nucleotides matching TRBD1. V dropped 8 bases and J dropped 3; count of bases not matched to a gene: 6. Germline loops: CDR1 LNHDA, CDR2 SQIVND (reference sequence). The CDR3 loop spans 14 amino acids. The CDR3 nucleotides are TGTGCCAGTCGAGGACAGGGCAACAATCAGCCCCAGCATTTT. This sequence encodes CASRGQGNNQPQHF.

CDR3 in DNA: TGTGCCAGCAGTTACTCGAGCGGGGTGAACACCGGGGAGCTGTTTTTT. Protein: CASSYSSGVNTGELFF. The chain uses TRBV6-5 and TRBJ2-2; TRBD2 agrees at 7 bases. Germline V CDR1 and CDR2: MNHEY, SVGAGI. Trimming removed 0 bases from V and 1 base from J; junction bases left unmatched: 2. This CDR3 is built from 16 residues.

The CDR3, as DNA: TGTGCCAGCAGCCAGCGGGGGCCTGAGACCCAGTACTTC. Amino acids: CASSQRGPETQYF. The chain joins TRBV7-7 to TRBJ2-5; TRBD2 agrees at 8 bases. The junction had 4 bases not matched to a gene; V was cut back by 5 bases and J by 5 bases. CDR3 length equals 13 residues. Per germline, CDR1 SSHAT and CDR2 FNYEAQ (reference sequence).

The V call is TRBV13, the J call TRBJ2-1; D possibly corresponds to TRBD2 (6 bases). CDR1 and CDR2 from the germline V gene are PRHDT and FYEKMQ (reference sequence). V gave up 0 bases and J gave up 8 bases, with 8 bases separating them. This CDR3 region has 13 residues. CDR3 nucleotides: TGTGCCAGCAGCTTAGGGCGGGGTGATGAGCAGTTCTTC. It specifies CASSLGRGDEQFF.

This clone was detected once. The V gene is TRBV2, the J gene TRBJ2-3, with 7 positions matching TRBD1. Trimming cost V 4 bases and J 2 bases; bases outside gene matches: 3. Germline V gene lookup returns CDR1 SNHLY and CDR2 FYNNEI. CDR3 length: 14 amino acids. The CDR3, as DNA: TGTGCCAGCAGTGTGACAGGGATCACAGATACGCAGTATTTT. It translates to CASSVTGITDTQYF.

A remark on this clone: Other DNA sequences in this sample translate to the same CDR3. The V gene is TRBV6-9, the J gene TRBJ1-2; TRBD1 agrees at 9 bases. The CDR3 loop spans 18 amino acids. CDR1 is MNHGY, CDR2 SVAAGI, per germline. Losses at the gene ends were 6 bases for V and 8 bases for J; bases not matched to a gene: 22. CDR3 region: CASSSLSGTGSRRGGYTF. The CDR3 region has the DNA TGTGCCAGCAGCTCCTTGTCCGGGACAGGGTCTCGACGGGGCGGCTACACCTTC.

This chain uses TRBV19 with TRBJ2-2, with a possible D match to TRBD1 (5 bases). Germline CDR1 LNHDA, CDR2 SQIVND (reference sequence). V lost 9 bases to trimming and J lost 0 bases, with 14 bases between them. The CDR3 runs to 15 residues. CDR3 sequence: CASQLGRSNTGELFF. The DNA of the CDR3 is TGTGCCAGCCAACTGGGGCGTTCGAACACCGGGGAGCTGTTTTTT.

J is TRBJ2-7 and V is TRBV15; 11 bases match TRBD1. Germline CDR1 reads LNHNV; CDR2 reads YYDKDF (reference sequence). J lost 4 bases, V lost 3 bases, and 8 bases had no gene match. This CDR3 has 16 amino acids. CDR3 loop: CATSSFRGQGGYEQYF. CDR3 sequence (DNA): TGTGCCACCAGCAGTTTTCGGGGACAGGGGGGGTACGAGCAGTACTTC.

In nucleotides, the CDR3 is TGCGCCAGCAGCTTGCCTGAGGATGCCGGGAATGAGCAGTTCTTC. Protein sequence: CASSLPEDAGNEQFF. The chain has TRBV5-1 and TRBJ2-1; no firm D call. Germline CDR1 is SGHRS and CDR2 is YFSETQ. V was shortened by 1 base and J by 7 bases, with 15 bases between the two germline ends. CDR3 length equals 15 residues.

V usage is TRBV29-1 and J usage is TRBJ1-4, with TRBD1 identical over 8 bases. This CDR3 has 14 amino acids. Germline trimming cut 3 bases from V and 8 bases from J; bases unmatched to any gene: 8. Germline CDR1 and CDR2: SQVTM and ANQGSEA. CDR3 region: CSVEYQGAREKLFF. The CDR3 DNA reads as TGCAGCGTTGAGTATCAGGGGGCAAGGGAAAAACTGTTTTTT.